Detailed here is one T cell receptor beta chain. Its antigen remains unknown. V dropped 3 bases and J dropped 4 bases, with 9 bases sitting between them. This CDR3 has 13 residues. Germline V gene sequence: CDR1 ENHRY, CDR2 SYGVKD. These data originate in a study of T-cell reconstitution after alpha-beta-depleted transplantation in children. Overall study results and limits: Newly made T cells mostly supplied T-cell counts and diversity one year after transplant.

A TCRbeta library incorporating unique molecular identifiers was prepared. TCRdb independently ran MiXCR on the PCR reads; one entry per CDR3 protein. The profile shows a few hundred thousand distinct CDR3 sequences, over 10% of them singletons. The TCR was taken from a male patient younger than 18 who had a stem cell transplant for acute myeloid leukemia, so the T cells may come from the graft donor. Specimen: PBMCs, mostly from graft donor cells, collected 360 days after TCRalphabeta/CD19-depleted stem cell transplant. The chain recombines TRBV10-3 with TRBJ2-5; D unresolved. CDR3 sequence: CAISDWGRETQYF. DNA of the CDR3: TGTGCCATCAGTGATTGGGGTCGAGAGACCCAGTACTTC.